The next 32 T cell receptor beta chains were all read from a single sample in a study of vaccination effects on CD4 cells after COVID-19. Produced via immunoSEQ multiplex PCR; TCRdb's table is partial and in-frame only. The data hold 30,000 or so clones, with about 70% observed a single time. These receptors have no known antigen. Ahead of sequencing, the ViraFEST assay grew antigen-specific CD4+ T cells using viral peptide pools. Researchers isolated CD4+ T cells once approximately eleven days of culture had elapsed. Participants each got two BNT162b2 or mRNA-1273 vaccine doses. Material: CD4+ T cells from PBMCs cultured with HCoV-NL63 spike peptides, obtained after COVID-19 vaccination. These receptor sequences come from a human donor who received a COVID-19 vaccine.

The chain links TRBV6-1 to TRBJ1-2; TRBD1 is a possible D gene (5 bases). V lost 1 base and J lost 2, with 11 bases in between. The germline CDR1 and CDR2 sequences are MNHNS and SASEGT. The length of the CDR3 is 15 residues. Here the CDR3 reads CASSEVPTGNYGYTF. Here the CDR3 DNA reads TGTGCCAGCAGTGAAGTCCCCACAGGCAACTATGGCTACACCTTC.

J is TRBJ2-7 and V is TRBV9; D gene uncertain. V dropped 0 bases and J dropped 5 bases, with 9 bases sitting between them. Germline V gene sequence: CDR1 SGDLS, CDR2 YYNGEE. There are 13 residues in the CDR3. CDR3 in amino acids: CASSVAWVDEQYF. The DNA for the CDR3 is TGTGCCAGCAGCGTAGCTTGGGTGGACGAGCAGTACTTC.

This sequence joins TRBV2 and TRBJ1-2; no reliable D call. With 4 bases removed from V and 4 bases from J, the gap between germline ends came to 13 bases. The CDR3 runs to 14 residues. Germline CDR1 is SNHLY and CDR2 is FYNNEI. CDR3 residues: CASSGGFEGYGYTF. The CDR3 DNA reads as TGTGCCAGCAGTGGCGGCTTCGAGGGCTATGGCTACACCTTC.

The chain couples TRBV5-6 to TRBJ2-1; unclear D gene. V was pared by 1 base and J by 4 bases, with 6 bases between. Germline CDR1 and CDR2: SGHDT and YYEEEE. The CDR3 spans 13 residues. In DNA form, the CDR3 reads TGTGCCAGCAGCTTGAACAGATACAATGAGCAGTTCTTC. As protein: CASSLNRYNEQFF.

V is TRBV11-1 and J is TRBJ1-2; D gene unclear. Germline V lookup: CDR1 SGHAT, CDR2 FQDESV (reference sequence). The CDR3 runs to 14 residues. V was trimmed by 0 bases and J by 8 bases, leaving 13 bases between them. The CDR3 here is CASSLASEPQGYTF. CDR3 bases: TGTGCCAGCAGCTTAGCAAGCGAACCCCAGGGCTACACCTTC.

The genes are TRBV25-1 and TRBJ2-3; TRBD2 matches at 8 bases. V lost 4 bases, J lost 6 bases, and 9 bases stayed unmatched. This CDR3 is built from 15 residues. Germline V gene sequence: CDR1 MGHDK, CDR2 SYGVNS. CDR3 DNA sequence: TGTGCCAGCAGTGTTCGAGCGGGGGCGGGGGATACGCAGTATTTT. Residues: CASSVRAGAGDTQYF.

The genes are TRBV19 and TRBJ2-7; 9 bases align to TRBD1. After removal of 5 bases from V and 4 bases from J, the junction contained 9 bases not matched to a gene. The V gene's germline CDR1 is LNHDA and CDR2 SQIVND (reference sequence). CDR3 length equals 15 residues. In nucleotides, the CDR3 is TGTGCCAGTAGTGTACCGGGACAGGGAAGGTACGAGCAGTACTTC. Protein product: CASSVPGQGRYEQYF. Complete variable domain (other parts from reference TRBV19 and TRBJ2-7): DGGITQSPKYLFRKEGQNVTLSCEQNLNHDAMYWYRQDPGQGLRLIYYSQIVNDFQKGDIAEGYSVSREKKESFPLTVTSAQKNPTAFYLCASSVPGQGRYEQYFGPGTRLTVT.

The rearrangement uses TRBV13 and TRBJ2-7, with TRBD2 as a possible D gene (6 bases). The V gene's germline CDR1 is PRHDT and CDR2 FYEKMQ (reference sequence). This CDR3 is 14 amino acids long. Trimming pared 5 bases from V and 3 bases from J, leaving 14 bases between. The DNA of the CDR3 is TGTGCCAGCAGCCACCGACTAGAGGTCTACGAGCAGTACTTC. Its protein is CASSHRLEVYEQYF.

This clone occurred a few times. The gene calls are TRBV4-2 and TRBJ2-4; 7 bases are shared with TRBD2. The V segment lost 0 bases and the J segment 5 bases; nucleotides outside the gene matches: 4. This CDR3 has 15 amino acids. Germline CDR1 and CDR2: LGHNA and YNFKEQ. The CDR3 sequence is CASSQEWTRENIQYF. CDR3 nucleotides: TGTGCCAGCAGCCAAGAATGGACTAGGGAAAACATTCAGTACTTC.

V gene TRBV4-2 combines with J gene TRBJ2-3; 15 bases match TRBD2. Germline V lookup: CDR1 LGHNA, CDR2 YNFKEQ. CDR3 length: 17 residues. The junction had 5 bases not matched to a gene; V was cut back by 1 base and J by 6 bases. CDR3 sequence (DNA): TGTGCCAGCAGCCAAGGGGGACTAGCGGGAGGTCCGGATACGCAGTATTTT. It codes for CASSQGGLAGGPDTQYF.

This chain joins TRBV7-6 and TRBJ2-3; D is unresolved. V lost 5 bases and J lost 6, with 18 bases in between. CDR3 length: 15 amino acids. Germline V gives CDR1 SGHVS, CDR2 FNYEAQ. Written as DNA, the CDR3 is TGTGCCAGCAGCCGCGCGACATTCCAAGGGGATACGCAGTATTTT. Protein product: CASSRATFQGDTQYF.

This sequence joins TRBV27 and TRBJ1-6, with D hard to call. V lost 3 bases and J lost 6, with 9 bases in between. The CDR3 is made up of 14 amino acids. Germline V gives CDR1 MNHEY, CDR2 SMNVEV (reference sequence). Here the CDR3 reads CASSLSRFNSPLHF. The DNA for the CDR3 is TGTGCCAGCAGTTTGAGTCGGTTTAATTCACCCCTCCACTTT.

The chain links TRBV7-2 to TRBJ2-3, with TRBD2 identical over 16 bases. Trimming at V came to 3 bases and at J to 4 bases, leaving 7 bases not matched to a gene. Looked up from germline, CDR1 is SGHTA and CDR2 is FQGNSA. The CDR3 is 18 amino acids. The CDR3 nucleotides read TGTGCCAGCAGCTTTACCGGGACTAGCGGGGGGGCAGCAGATACGCAGTATTTT. It translates to CASSFTGTSGGAADTQYF.

The genes are TRBV2 and TRBJ2-3, with 10 bases matching TRBD1. Germline CDR1 is SNHLY and CDR2 is FYNNEI. With 6 bases clipped from V and 3 bases from J, the junction kept 0 bases outside the gene matches. The CDR3 length is 13 residues. Here the CDR3 reads CASRDRGTDTQYF. CDR3 nucleotides: TGTGCCAGCAGGGACAGGGGGACAGATACGCAGTATTTT.

In this sample, this clone turned up a few times. This sample also contains other DNA sequences that code for the same CDR3. The rearrangement links TRBV9 to TRBJ1-3; D perhaps matches TRBD1 (6 bases). The CDR3 runs to 14 residues. V was cut by 0 bases and J by 4 bases, with 8 bases left in between. Germline lookup yields CDR1 SGDLS and CDR2 YYNGEE. The CDR3 coding sequence is TGTGCCAGCAGCGTAGGGACAGTCGGAAACACCATATATTTT. It yields the protein CASSVGTVGNTIYF. Combining the CDR3 with reference TRBV9 and TRBJ1-3 gives the whole variable domain DSGVTQTPKHLITATGQRVTLRCSPRSGDLSVYWYQQSLDQGLQFLIQYYNGEERAKGNILERFSAQQFPDLHSELNLSSLELGDSALYFCASSVGTVGNTIYFGEGSWLTVV.

This chain connects TRBV2 to TRBJ2-3; maybe TRBD2 (7 bases). The CDR3 runs 15 residues. Between the trimmed V and J ends, which lost 0 bases and 4 bases, there was a span of 11 bases. Germline CDR1 is SNHLY and CDR2 is FYNNEI. The CDR3 nucleotides are TGTGCCAGCAGTGAAGCGCTAGGGGGGGCAGATACGCAGTATTTT. It specifies CASSEALGGADTQYF.

The gene calls are TRBV2 and TRBJ1-2; D is ambiguous. Per the germline V gene, CDR1 is SNHLY and CDR2 is FYNNEI. V lost 6 bases and J lost 7, with 18 bases in between. CDR3 length: 14 amino acids. Here the CDR3 DNA reads TGTGCCAGCAGGAAGGACGTGGAATCACGTGGCTACACCTTC. It is translated as CASRKDVESRGYTF.

This clone appeared a single time. This chain connects TRBV7-2 to TRBJ2-1; D is possibly TRBD1 (6 bases). The germline V and J ends were trimmed by 5 bases and 8 bases, with 10 bases remaining between them. The germline V gene encodes CDR1 SGHTA and CDR2 FQGNSA. This CDR3 contains 12 residues. CDR3 sequence (DNA): TGTGCCAGCAGCCCGAACAGGGATGAGCAGTTCTTC. Translation: CASSPNRDEQFF.

This chain joins TRBV18 and TRBJ2-5; no definite D call. V was cut by 1 base and J by 3 bases, with 9 bases left in between. Germline V gene sequence: CDR1 KGHSH, CDR2 LQKENI. This CDR3 is built from 14 residues. CDR3 DNA: TGTGCCAGCTCACCACAACAGCGCGAAGAGACCCAGTACTTC. This codes for CASSPQQREETQYF.

The genes are TRBV7-2 and TRBJ2-3; 10 bases line up with TRBD2. V trimming: 6 bases; J trimming: 0 bases; junction bases outside the gene matches: 6. Germline V gene sequence: CDR1 SGHTA, CDR2 FQGNSA. The CDR3 is 16 amino acids. As DNA, the CDR3 is TGTGCCAGCAGACTGGGACTAGCGCCGAGCACAGATACGCAGTATTTT. It codes for CASRLGLAPSTDTQYF.

The chain is built from TRBV5-4 and TRBJ2-3; D is perhaps TRBD1 (6 bases). This CDR3 comprises 16 residues. Between the trimmed V and J ends, which lost 6 bases and 0 bases, there was a span of 17 bases. Germline loops: CDR1 SGHNT, CDR2 YYREEE (reference sequence). The CDR3 nucleotides read TGTGCCAGCAAGACCGGGACAACTGTTAGCACAGATACGCAGTATTTT. It codes for CASKTGTTVSTDTQYF.

This sequence joins TRBV23-1 and TRBJ1-3; TRBD1 is a possible D gene (6 bases). TRBV23-1 carries the ORF label, with uncertain function. V gave up 4 bases and J gave up 4 bases, with 11 bases separating them. This CDR3 has 14 residues. CDR3 region: CASSLGTGGNTIYF. DNA for the CDR3: TGCGCCAGCAGTCTCGGCACAGGGGGAAACACCATATATTTT.

The gene calls are TRBV7-9 and TRBJ2-6; D is possibly TRBD1 or TRBD2 (5 bases each). CDR3 length: 16 residues. V lost 5 bases and J lost 4, with 15 bases in between. Looked up from germline, CDR1 is SEHNR and CDR2 is FQNEAQ (reference sequence). The CDR3 bases are TGTGCCAGCAGCCAACCCCCGGGGCTAGGGGCCAACGTCCTGACTTTC. Residues: CASSQPPGLGANVLTF.

CDR3 sequence (DNA): TGTGCCAGCAGTTACGGGCTAGAGAGCACCAATGAGCAGTTCTTC. This translates into CASSYGLESTNEQFF. The chain joins TRBV6-6 to TRBJ2-1, with D unclear. Trimming took 2 bases from V and 6 from J, leaving 14 bases between them. There are 15 residues in the CDR3. CDR1 is MNHNY, CDR2 SVGAGI, per germline (reference sequence).

This clone was recorded once. This chain uses TRBV5-1 with TRBJ2-2, with TRBD2 identical over 7 bases. Germline CDR1 SGHRS, CDR2 YFSETQ. The V gene end was trimmed by 0 bases and the J gene end by 0 bases; junction bases not matched to a gene: 2. The CDR3 spans 16 residues. CDR3 bases: TGCGCCAGCAGCTTGGTAGCGGGTCCGAACACCGGGGAGCTGTTTTTT. This codes for CASSLVAGPNTGELFF.

The chain employs TRBV18 and TRBJ2-3; D is ambiguous. V was shortened by 2 bases and J by 0 bases, with 9 bases between the two germline ends. The CDR3 is 15 amino acids. Germline CDR1 reads KGHSH; CDR2 reads LQKENI. The chain's CDR3 is CASSPELRSTDTQYF. DNA of the CDR3: TGTGCCAGCTCACCAGAACTGAGAAGCACAGATACGCAGTATTTT.

The chain recombines TRBV7-9 with TRBJ2-1; 7 nucleotides agree with TRBD1. The CDR3 spans 16 residues. Germline V gene sequence: CDR1 SEHNR, CDR2 FQNEAQ (reference sequence). Trimming cost V 5 bases and J 3 bases; bases outside gene matches: 10. CDR3 protein: CASSPHRDRNYNEQFF. CDR3 bases: TGTGCCAGCAGCCCCCATCGGGACAGAAACTACAATGAGCAGTTCTTC.

The V and J genes are TRBV19 and TRBJ2-2, with a weak D call TRBD1 (6 bases). Germline V lookup: CDR1 LNHDA, CDR2 SQIVND (reference sequence). The CDR3 runs 13 residues. The germline V and J ends were trimmed by 2 bases and 7 bases, with 8 bases remaining between them. The CDR3 loop reads CASSIWGLGELFF. CDR3 bases: TGTGCCAGTAGTATATGGGGGCTCGGGGAGCTGTTTTTT.

This chain links TRBV18 with TRBJ2-7, with 7 positions matching TRBD2. The V gene's germline CDR1 is KGHSH and CDR2 LQKENI. This CDR3 is 16 amino acids long. The ends lost 0 bases at V and 0 bases at J; junction bases unmatched: 5. The CDR3 loop reads CASSPPTASGSYEQYF. In DNA form, the CDR3 reads TGTGCCAGCTCACCACCCACGGCTAGCGGCTCCTACGAGCAGTACTTC.

The rearrangement links TRBV19 to TRBJ1-6; a possible D gene is TRBD1 (5 bases). Germline V gives CDR1 LNHDA, CDR2 SQIVND (reference sequence). Trimming pared 2 bases from V and 10 bases from J, leaving 18 bases between. The CDR3 runs to 16 residues. In DNA, the CDR3 is TGTGCCAGTAGTATACAGGGTACTTTCGGAAAATCACCCCTCCACTTT. Translated: CASSIQGTFGKSPLHF.

The CDR3 DNA reads TGCGCCAGCAGCGAACCCGCCAGGGACTCGGGCTATGGCTACACCTTC. Its protein product is CASSEPARDSGYGYTF. V and J are TRBV5-1 and TRBJ1-2; weak D call: TRBD1 (5 bases). The length of the CDR3 is 16 residues. CDR1 and CDR2 from the germline V gene are SGHRS and YFSETQ. Trimming cost V 4 bases and J 4 bases, with 20 bases left between them.

The gene calls are TRBV7-6 and TRBJ2-1; D not certain. The CDR3 totals 15 residues. V was pared by 0 bases and J by 2 bases, with 8 bases between. Looked up from germline, CDR1 is SGHVS and CDR2 is FNYEAQ. The CDR3 coding sequence is TGTGCCAGCAGCTTAGCAGGGCCCCCCTACAATGAGCAGTTCTTC. The encoded protein is CASSLAGPPYNEQFF.